This T cell receptor (beta chain) was identified in a study of T cells after yellow fever vaccination. Study as a whole: Preparation used SMART-Seq v4 Ultra Low Input for the low-cell-number fractions.

TCR cDNA was made by 5'RACE template switching, adding a universal primer site and UMIs. Each CDR3 protein gets one entry after TCRdb re-called the 5' RACE reads with MiXCR. Of some 600,000 distinct CDR3 sequences in the sample, about 12% were seen once. CDR1 and CDR2 from the germline V gene are MNHEY and SVGAGI. This CDR3 has 15 amino acids. V lost 0 bases to trimming and J lost 0 bases, with 8 bases between them. This receptor was taken from a man aged 30 to 39 who received the YFV17D yellow fever vaccine. This material consisted of PBMCs, taken on the day of the yellow fever booster vaccination. V and J are TRBV6-5 and TRBJ1-1; D remains ambiguous. CDR3 nucleotides: TGTGCCAGCAGTTACTCCGGAAGTGTGAACACTGAAGCTTTCTTT. Encoded protein: CASSYSGSVNTEAFF.